This TCR beta chain comes out of a study of post-analysis software for immune sequencing data. About the research overall: Included courses were relapsing-remitting and secondary progressive multiple sclerosis; progressive-relapsing multiple sclerosis was also included. General study results and limits: People with multiple sclerosis had a significantly lower normalized Chao1 diversity than controls did. When patients were compared with controls, about 5 TRBV segments were more frequent, TRBV5-6, TRBV5-1 and TRBV20-1 among them.

Points on this clonotype: The antigen remains unidentified.

Tagging with unique molecular identifiers was a feature of the TCR beta cDNA libraries. When about 0.9 to 11 million T cells were used, they gave 500,000 or so cDNA molecules. TCRdb re-analysed the PCR reads in MiXCR, keeping a single row per CDR3 protein. The data show 750,000 to 900,000 distinct CDR3 sequences, just over 45% seen once. The CDR3 is made up of 14 amino acids. The V gene's germline CDR1 is SGHRS and CDR2 YFSETQ. Trimming took 3 bases from V and 4 from J, leaving 13 bases between them. The chain recombines TRBV5-1 with TRBJ1-2; TRBD1 is a possible D gene (5 bases). The material sequenced was blood. The receptor's source is a girl aged 5 to 17 with multiple sclerosis. In DNA form, the CDR3 reads TGCGCCAGCAGCTCCACCCAGGGAGCCTATGGCTACACCTTC. Protein product: CASSSTQGAYGYTF.